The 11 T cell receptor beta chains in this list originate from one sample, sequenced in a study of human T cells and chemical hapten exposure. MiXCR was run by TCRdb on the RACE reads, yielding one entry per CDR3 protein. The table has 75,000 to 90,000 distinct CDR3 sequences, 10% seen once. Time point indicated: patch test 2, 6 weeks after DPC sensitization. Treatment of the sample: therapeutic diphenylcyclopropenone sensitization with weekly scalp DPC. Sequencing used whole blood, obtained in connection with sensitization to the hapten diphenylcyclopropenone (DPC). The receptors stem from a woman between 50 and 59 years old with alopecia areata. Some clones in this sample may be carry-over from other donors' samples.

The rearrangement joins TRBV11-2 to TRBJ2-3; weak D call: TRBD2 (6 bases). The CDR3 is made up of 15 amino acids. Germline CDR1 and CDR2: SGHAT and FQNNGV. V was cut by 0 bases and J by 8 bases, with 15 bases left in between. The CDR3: CASSLDGRIGGTQYF. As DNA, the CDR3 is TGTGCCAGCAGCTTAGATGGGCGGATCGGGGGTACGCAGTATTTT. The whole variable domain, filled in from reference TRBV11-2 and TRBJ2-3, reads EAGVAQSPRYKIIEKRQSVAFWCNPISGHATLYWYQQILGQGPKLLIQFQNNGVVDDSQLPKDRFSAERLKGVDSTLKIQPAKLEDSAVYLCASSLDGRIGGTQYFGPGTRLTVL.

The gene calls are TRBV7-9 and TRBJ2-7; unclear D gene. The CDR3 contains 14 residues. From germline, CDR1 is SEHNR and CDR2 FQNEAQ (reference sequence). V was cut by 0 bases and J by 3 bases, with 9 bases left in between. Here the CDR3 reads CASSLARADYEQYF. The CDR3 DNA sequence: TGTGCCAGCAGCTTAGCGAGAGCAGACTACGAGCAGTACTTC.

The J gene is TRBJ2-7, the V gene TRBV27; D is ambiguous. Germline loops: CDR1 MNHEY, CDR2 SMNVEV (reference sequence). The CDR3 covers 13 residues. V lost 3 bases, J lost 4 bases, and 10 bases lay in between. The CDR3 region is CASSLTFNYEQYF. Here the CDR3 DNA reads TGTGCCAGCAGTTTGACTTTTAATTACGAGCAGTACTTC.

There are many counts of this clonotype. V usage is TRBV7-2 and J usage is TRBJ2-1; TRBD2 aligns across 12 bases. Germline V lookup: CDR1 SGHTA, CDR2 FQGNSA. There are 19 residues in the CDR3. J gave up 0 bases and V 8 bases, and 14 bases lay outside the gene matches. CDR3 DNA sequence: TGTGCCAGCGCCTCGTCTCGGCTAGCGGGAGGGAGCTCCTACAATGAGCAGTTCTTC. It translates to CASASSRLAGGSSYNEQFF.

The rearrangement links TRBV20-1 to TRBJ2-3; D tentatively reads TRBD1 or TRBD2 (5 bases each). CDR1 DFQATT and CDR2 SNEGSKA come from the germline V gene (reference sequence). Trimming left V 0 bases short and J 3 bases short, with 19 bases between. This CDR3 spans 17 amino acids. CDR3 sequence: CSARDGATSRPTDTQYF. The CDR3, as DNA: TGCAGTGCTAGAGATGGGGCTACTAGTCGTCCTACAGATACGCAGTATTTT.

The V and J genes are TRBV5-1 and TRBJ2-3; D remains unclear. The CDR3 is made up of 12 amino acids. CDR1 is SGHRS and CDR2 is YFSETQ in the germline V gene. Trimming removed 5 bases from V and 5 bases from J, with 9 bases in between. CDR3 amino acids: CASSSGGDTQYF. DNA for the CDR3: TGCGCCAGCAGTTCTGGTGGAGATACGCAGTATTTT.

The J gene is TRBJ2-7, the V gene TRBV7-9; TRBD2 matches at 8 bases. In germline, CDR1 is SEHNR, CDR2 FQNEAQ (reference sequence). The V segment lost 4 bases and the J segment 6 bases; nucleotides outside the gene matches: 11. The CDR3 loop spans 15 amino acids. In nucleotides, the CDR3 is TGTGCCAGCAGCTCGATAGCGGGGCCCTTGGGCGAGCAGTACTTC. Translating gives CASSSIAGPLGEQYF.

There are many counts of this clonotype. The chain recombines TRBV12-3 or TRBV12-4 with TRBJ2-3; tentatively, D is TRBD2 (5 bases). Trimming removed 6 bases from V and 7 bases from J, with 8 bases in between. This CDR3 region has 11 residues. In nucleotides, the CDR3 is TGTGCCAGCAGATCGGGATATACGCAGTATTTT. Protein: CASRSGYTQYF.

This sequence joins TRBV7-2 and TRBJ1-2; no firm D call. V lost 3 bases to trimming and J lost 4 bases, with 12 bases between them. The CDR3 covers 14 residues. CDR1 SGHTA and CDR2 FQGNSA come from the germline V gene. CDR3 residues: CASSFYPRTYGYTF. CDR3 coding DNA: TGTGCCAGCAGCTTTTATCCCAGGACCTATGGCTACACCTTC.

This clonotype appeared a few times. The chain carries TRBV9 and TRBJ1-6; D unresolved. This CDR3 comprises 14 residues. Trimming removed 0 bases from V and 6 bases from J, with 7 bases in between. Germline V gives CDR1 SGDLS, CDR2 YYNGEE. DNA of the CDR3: TGTGCCAGCAGCGTAGAACGGGCTAATTCACCCCTCCACTTT. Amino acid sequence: CASSVERANSPLHF.

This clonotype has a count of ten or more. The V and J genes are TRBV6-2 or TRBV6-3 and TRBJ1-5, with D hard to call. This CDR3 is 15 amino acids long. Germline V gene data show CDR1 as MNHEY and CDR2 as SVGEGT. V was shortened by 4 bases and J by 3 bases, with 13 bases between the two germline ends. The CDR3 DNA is TGTGCCAGCAGTTTGGAGACCTGGTCCAATCAGCCCCAGCATTTT. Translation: CASSLETWSNQPQHF.